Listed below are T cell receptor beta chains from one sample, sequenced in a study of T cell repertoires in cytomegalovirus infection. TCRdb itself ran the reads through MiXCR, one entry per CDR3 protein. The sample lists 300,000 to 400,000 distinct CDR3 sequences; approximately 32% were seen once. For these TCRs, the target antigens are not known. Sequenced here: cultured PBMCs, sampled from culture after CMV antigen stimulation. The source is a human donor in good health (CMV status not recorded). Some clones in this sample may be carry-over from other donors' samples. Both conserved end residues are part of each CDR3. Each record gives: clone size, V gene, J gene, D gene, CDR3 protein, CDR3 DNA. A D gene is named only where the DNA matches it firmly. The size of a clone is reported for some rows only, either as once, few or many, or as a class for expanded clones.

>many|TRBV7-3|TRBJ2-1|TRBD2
CASSRAGRGSYNEQFF
TGTGCCAGCAGCCGCGCGGGGAGGGGCTCCTACAATGAGCAGTTCTTC
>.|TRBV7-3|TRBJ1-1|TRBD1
CASSPGQGAVNTEAFF
TGTGCCAGCAGCCCGGGACAGGGGGCCGTGAACACTGAAGCTTTCTTT
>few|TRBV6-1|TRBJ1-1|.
CASGSVMNTEAFF
TGTGCCAGCGGCAGCGTCATGAACACTGAAGCTTTCTTT
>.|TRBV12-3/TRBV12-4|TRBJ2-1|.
CASSFGEQFF
TGTGCCAGCAGTTTCGGTGAGCAGTTCTTC
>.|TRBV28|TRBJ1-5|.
CASSRRTPNSNQPQHF
TGTGCCAGCAGCCGTCGGACACCTAACTCCAATCAGCCCCAGCATTTT
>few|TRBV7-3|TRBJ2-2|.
CASSSSNTGELFF
TGTGCCAGCAGCTCCTCGAACACCGGGGAGCTGTTTTTT
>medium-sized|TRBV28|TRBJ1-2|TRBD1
CASSLGTGSFGYTF
TGTGCCAGCAGTTTGGGGACAGGAAGTTTTGGCTACACCTTC
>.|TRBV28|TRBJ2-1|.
CASSLSAGRSYNEQFF
TGTGCCAGCAGTTTGTCAGCGGGCCGCTCCTACAATGAGCAGTTCTTC
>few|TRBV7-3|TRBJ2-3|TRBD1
CASSTTGLWTDTQYF
TGTGCCAGCAGCACGACAGGGCTTTGGACAGATACGCAGTATTTT
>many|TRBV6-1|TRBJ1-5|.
CASSLLDQPQHF
TGTGCCAGCAGCCTACTGGATCAGCCCCAGCATTTT
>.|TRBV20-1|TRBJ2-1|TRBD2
CSAPSGSSNEQFF
TGCAGTGCTCCTAGCGGGAGTAGTAATGAGCAGTTCTTC
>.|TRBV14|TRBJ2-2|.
CASSQDIGTGELFF
TGTGCCAGCAGCCAAGATATAGGCACCGGGGAGCTGTTTTTT
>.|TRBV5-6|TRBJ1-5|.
CASSLAGASDQPQHF
TGTGCCAGCAGCTTGGCAGGGGCGAGCGACCAGCCCCAGCATTTT
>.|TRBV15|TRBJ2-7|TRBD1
CATDKRDRCLPHSYEQYF
TGTGCCACCGACAAACGGGACAGGTGCCTCCCCCACTCCTACGAGCAGTACTTC
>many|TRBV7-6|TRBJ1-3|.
CASSLLGENSGNTIYF
TGTGCCAGCAGCCTCCTCGGGGAGAACTCTGGAAACACCATATATTTT
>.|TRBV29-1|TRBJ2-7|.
CSVEKGGGYEQYF
TGCAGCGTTGAGAAGGGAGGGGGCTACGAGCAGTACTTC
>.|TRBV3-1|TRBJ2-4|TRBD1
CASSPGQGLDKNIQYF
TGTGCCAGCAGCCCCGGACAGGGGTTGGACAAAAACATTCAGTACTTC
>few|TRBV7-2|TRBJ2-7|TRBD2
CASSYSGLAGDEQYF
TGTGCCAGCAGCTACTCCGGACTAGCGGGAGACGAGCAGTACTTC
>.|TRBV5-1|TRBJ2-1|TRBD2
CASSSLGGSGRYNEQFF
TGCGCCAGCAGCTCCCTCGGGGGTAGCGGGAGATACAATGAGCAGTTCTTC
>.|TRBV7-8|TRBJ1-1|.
CASSLARGRNTEAFF
TGTGCCAGCAGCTTAGCGAGGGGCAGGAACACTGAAGCTTTCTTT
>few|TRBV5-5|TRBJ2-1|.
CASSPGLALYNEQFF
TGTGCCAGCAGTCCTGGGCTAGCACTCTACAATGAGCAGTTCTTC
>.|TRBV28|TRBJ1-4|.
CASNSRGRSNEKLFF
TGTGCCAGCAATAGCAGGGGCAGAAGTAATGAAAAACTGTTTTTT
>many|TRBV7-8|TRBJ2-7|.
CASSSLRLDPREQYF
TGTGCCAGCAGCTCCCTCCGACTGGACCCGCGGGAGCAGTACTTC
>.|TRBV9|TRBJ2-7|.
CASSVVDSTDYEQYF
TGTGCCAGCAGCGTAGTTGACTCTACTGATTACGAGCAGTACTTC
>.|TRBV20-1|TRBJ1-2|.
CSARDGGARVYGYTF
TGCAGTGCTAGAGATGGGGGGGCGCGGGTCTATGGCTACACCTTC
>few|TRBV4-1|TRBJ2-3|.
CASSQDETSTDTQYF
TGCGCCAGCAGCCAAGATGAGACGAGCACCGATACGCAGTATTTT
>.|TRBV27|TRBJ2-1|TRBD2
CASSFRGLVHYNEQFF
TGTGCCAGCAGTTTCCGGGGACTAGTTCACTACAATGAGCAGTTCTTC